The 13 T cell receptor beta chains below come from one sample, sequenced in a study of OX40 agonist ivuxolimab in advanced cancers. Data came from immunoSEQ multiplex PCR; TCRdb stores just in-frame clones and leaves some out. The sample shows tens of thousands of clones, 90% to 95% of them seen only once. Specimen: CD4+ or CD8+ T cells sorted from blood, collected in a trial of the OX40 agonist ivuxolimab. These TCRs come from an adult with an advanced solid tumor such as melanoma, head and neck, liver or kidney cancer.

The CDR3 sequence is CSVDAGTGRGGYTF. The CDR3 coding sequence is TGCAGCGTTGACGCCGGGACAGGGCGAGGAGGCTACACCTTC. V usage is TRBV29-1 and J usage is TRBJ1-2, with 9 positions matching TRBD1. The CDR3 consists of 14 residues. CDR1 and CDR2 from the germline V gene are SQVTM and ANQGSEA. After removal of 3 bases from V and 8 bases from J, the junction contained 10 bases not matched to a gene.

This chain uses TRBV19 with TRBJ2-1, with 8 bases aligning to TRBD1. In germline, CDR1 is LNHDA, CDR2 SQIVND (reference sequence). The V and J ends lost 8 bases and 3 bases, in that order; junction bases with no gene match: 3. The CDR3 covers 13 residues. CDR3 DNA: TGTGCCAGTGGCGGACAGGGCTACAATGAGCAGTTCTTC. Amino acids: CASGGQGYNEQFF.

The genes are TRBV4-1 and TRBJ2-3; 10 bases map to TRBD2. Germline V gene sequence: CDR1 MGHRA, CDR2 YSYEKL. The CDR3 runs 16 residues. The junction had 8 bases not matched to a gene; V was cut back by 4 bases and J by 4 bases. CDR3 sequence reads: CASSPLAGGGADTQYF. In nucleotides, the CDR3 is TGCGCCAGCAGCCCGTTAGCGGGAGGTGGGGCAGATACGCAGTATTTT.

The gene calls are TRBV25-1 and TRBJ2-4; tentatively, D is TRBD1 (6 bases). Germline values: CDR1 MGHDK, CDR2 SYGVNS. V was trimmed by 3 bases and J by 8 bases, leaving 14 bases between them. The CDR3 totals 14 residues. In DNA form, the CDR3 reads TGTGCCAGCAGTGACGGGACAATGGGAGACATTCAGTACTTC. Translation gives CASSDGTMGDIQYF.

The chain employs TRBV30 and TRBJ1-3; D is unresolved. V shed 4 bases and J shed 4 bases, with 8 bases lying between them. The CDR3 contains 12 residues. Germline CDR1 is GTSNPN and CDR2 is SVGIG (reference sequence). The DNA for the CDR3 is TGTGCCTGGAAGTTTCCGGGAAACACCATATATTTT. Amino acid sequence: CAWKFPGNTIYF.

The V and J genes are TRBV11-2 and TRBJ2-1; a weak D match, TRBD1 (6 bases). Germline V CDR1 and CDR2: SGHAT, FQNNGV. CDR3 length: 16 residues. Trimming removed 4 bases from V and 9 bases from J, with 22 bases in between. In DNA form, the CDR3 reads TGTGCCAGCAGCTCCCCAGGACAGATCCTACAATTTGAGCAGTTCTTC. Translating gives CASSSPGQILQFEQFF.

The rearrangement uses TRBV10-3 and TRBJ2-1; 15 bases align to TRBD2. Germline V gene data show CDR1 as ENHRY and CDR2 as SYGVKD. With 6 bases clipped from V and 7 bases from J, the junction kept 7 bases outside the gene matches. The CDR3 covers 16 residues. The CDR3 region is CAISWTSGRARNEQFF. The CDR3 nucleotides read TGTGCCATCAGCTGGACTAGCGGGAGGGCCAGGAATGAGCAGTTCTTC.

The chain employs TRBV5-5 and TRBJ2-7; TRBD1 matches at 10 bases. The CDR3 is made up of 15 amino acids. The germline V gene encodes CDR1 SGHKS and CDR2 YYEKEE (reference sequence). V lost 3 bases, J lost 0 bases, and 3 bases stayed unmatched. The CDR3 reads CASSSRDRGSYEQYF. The CDR3 nucleotides are TGTGCCAGCAGCTCCCGGGACAGGGGCTCCTACGAGCAGTACTTC. Full variable domain (missing parts from reference TRBV5-5 and TRBJ2-7): DAGVTQSPTHLIKTRGQQVTLRCSPISGHKSVSWYQQVLGQGPQFIFQYYEKEERGRGNFPDRFSARQFPNYSSELNVNALLLGDSALYLCASSSRDRGSYEQYFGPGTRLTVT.

The table lists this clone with a count of one. The gene calls are TRBV9 and TRBJ2-1; possible D gene TRBD1, 5 bases. The CDR3 runs to 15 residues. The ends were cut back, 3 bases at V and 8 bases at J, with 18 bases in the middle. The germline V gene has CDR1 SGDLS and CDR2 YYNGEE. DNA for the CDR3: TGTGCCAGCAGCGAGGGGCAGGGCCTTTCGTATGAGCAGTTCTTC. This translates into CASSEGQGLSYEQFF.

This chain connects TRBV4-2 to TRBJ1-1; no definite D call. CDR1 and CDR2 from the germline V gene are LGHNA and YNFKEQ. The CDR3 is 15 residues long. Trimming took 2 bases from V and 8 from J, leaving 18 bases between them. The CDR3 loop is CASSQRADLDWEAFF. For the CDR3, the DNA is TGTGCCAGCAGCCAAAGGGCAGATTTAGACTGGGAAGCTTTCTTT.

The rearrangement uses TRBV9 and TRBJ1-3; D remains ambiguous. This CDR3 comprises 13 residues. Trimming cost V 5 bases and J 0 bases, with 6 bases left between them. CDR1 is SGDLS and CDR2 is YYNGEE in the germline V gene. The CDR3 sequence is CASSENSGNTIYF. In DNA form, the CDR3 reads TGTGCCAGCAGTGAGAACTCTGGAAACACCATATATTTT.

The chain combines TRBV4-3 with TRBJ2-7; TRBD1 or TRBD2 may be the D gene (6 bases each). In germline, CDR1 is LGHNA, CDR2 YSLEER. The CDR3 contains 17 residues. V was trimmed by 0 bases and J by 4 bases, leaving 19 bases between them. The CDR3 sequence: CASSQDSSEGGSYEQYF. CDR3 in DNA: TGCGCCAGCAGCCAAGATTCCTCAGAGGGGGGCAGTTACGAGCAGTACTTC.

This chain uses TRBV14 with TRBJ2-2; D may be TRBD2 (6 bases). The CDR3 has 16 amino acids. CDR1 and CDR2 from the germline V gene are SGHDN and FVKESK. V lost 6 bases, J lost 7 bases, and 21 bases lay in between. CDR3 loop: CASSPRRTGAGGELFF. The CDR3 coding sequence is TGTGCCAGCAGTCCTAGGCGGACGGGAGCCGGCGGGGAGCTGTTTTTT. The complete variable domain, with remaining parts taken from reference TRBV14 and TRBJ2-2, reads EAGVTQFPSHSVIEKGQTVTLRCDPISGHDNLYWYRRVMGKEIKFLLHFVKESKQDESGMPNNRFLAERTGGTYSTLKVQPAELEDSGVYFCASSPRRTGAGGELFFGEGSRLTVL.